This T cell receptor (beta chain) stems from a study of identical twins. General study findings and limits: Conclusions were drawn cross-sectionally by statistical analysis, without following the same donors.

Of note for this clonotype: What it binds is unknown.

This CDR3 is 14 amino acids long. V lost 4 bases to trimming and J lost 5 bases; unmatched junction nucleotides: 5. CDR1 and CDR2 from the germline V gene are WSHSY and SAAADI. TCRdb called the 5' RACE reads again in MiXCR, with one record for every CDR3 protein. The table lists under 500,000 distinct CDR3 sequences, roughly 13% of them singletons. The data were also submitted as part of a second study, on yellow fever vaccine responses in identical twins.

Sequencing was performed on CD4+ T cells sorted from blood. The V and J genes are TRBV10-2 and TRBJ1-2; TRBD1 aligns across 9 bases. The sequence derives from a woman younger than 30 in good health. CDR3 in amino acids: CASSVTGQGYGYTF. The CDR3 DNA reads as TGCGCCAGCAGTGTAACGGGACAGGGTTATGGCTACACCTTC.